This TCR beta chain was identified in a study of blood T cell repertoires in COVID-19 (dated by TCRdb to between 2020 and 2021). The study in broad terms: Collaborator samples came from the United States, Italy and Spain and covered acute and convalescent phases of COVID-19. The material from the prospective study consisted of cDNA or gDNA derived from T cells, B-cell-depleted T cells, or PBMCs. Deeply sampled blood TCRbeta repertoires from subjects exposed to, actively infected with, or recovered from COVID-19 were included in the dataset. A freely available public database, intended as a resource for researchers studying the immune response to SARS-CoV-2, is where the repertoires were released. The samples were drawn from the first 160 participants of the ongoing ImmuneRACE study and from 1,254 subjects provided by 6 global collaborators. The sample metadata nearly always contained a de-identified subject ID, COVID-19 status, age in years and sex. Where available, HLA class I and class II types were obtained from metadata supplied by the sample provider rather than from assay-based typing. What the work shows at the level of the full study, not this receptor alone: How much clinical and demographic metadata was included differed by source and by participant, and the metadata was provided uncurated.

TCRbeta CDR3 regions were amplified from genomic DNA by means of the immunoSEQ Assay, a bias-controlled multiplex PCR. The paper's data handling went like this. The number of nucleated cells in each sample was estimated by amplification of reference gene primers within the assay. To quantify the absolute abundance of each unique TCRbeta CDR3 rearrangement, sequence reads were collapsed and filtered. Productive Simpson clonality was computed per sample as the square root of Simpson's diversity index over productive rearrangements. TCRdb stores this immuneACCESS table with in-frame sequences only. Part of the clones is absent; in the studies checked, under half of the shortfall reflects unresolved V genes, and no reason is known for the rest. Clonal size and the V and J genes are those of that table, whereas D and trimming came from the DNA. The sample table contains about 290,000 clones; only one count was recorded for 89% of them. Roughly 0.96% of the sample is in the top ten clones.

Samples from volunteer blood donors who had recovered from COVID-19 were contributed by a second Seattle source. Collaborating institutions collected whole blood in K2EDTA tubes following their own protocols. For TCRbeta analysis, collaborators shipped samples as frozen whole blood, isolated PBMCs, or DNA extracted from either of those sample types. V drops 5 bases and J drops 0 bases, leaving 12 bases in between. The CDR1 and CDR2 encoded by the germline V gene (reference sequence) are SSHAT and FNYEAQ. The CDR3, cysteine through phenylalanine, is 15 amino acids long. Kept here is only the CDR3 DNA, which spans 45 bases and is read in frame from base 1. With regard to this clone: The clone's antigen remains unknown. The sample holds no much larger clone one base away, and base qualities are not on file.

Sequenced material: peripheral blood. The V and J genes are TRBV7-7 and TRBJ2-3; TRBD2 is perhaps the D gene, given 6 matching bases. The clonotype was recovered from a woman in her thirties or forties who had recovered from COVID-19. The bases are TGTGCCAGCAGCCTAGGCGGGGCTAGCACAGATACGCAGTATTTT. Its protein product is CASSLGGASTDTQYF.